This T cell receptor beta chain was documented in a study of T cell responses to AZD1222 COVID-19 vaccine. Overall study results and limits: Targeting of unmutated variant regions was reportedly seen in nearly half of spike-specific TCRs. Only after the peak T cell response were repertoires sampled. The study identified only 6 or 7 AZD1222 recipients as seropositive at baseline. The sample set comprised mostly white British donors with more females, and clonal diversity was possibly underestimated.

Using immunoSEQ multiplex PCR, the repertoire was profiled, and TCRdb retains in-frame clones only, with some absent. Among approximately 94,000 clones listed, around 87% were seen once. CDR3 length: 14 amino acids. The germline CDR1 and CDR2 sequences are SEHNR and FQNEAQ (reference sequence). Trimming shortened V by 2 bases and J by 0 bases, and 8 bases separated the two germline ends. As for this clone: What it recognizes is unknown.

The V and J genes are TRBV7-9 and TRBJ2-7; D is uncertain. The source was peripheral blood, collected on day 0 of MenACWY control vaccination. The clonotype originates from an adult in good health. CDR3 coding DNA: TGTGCCAGCAGCTTAACGCGGCCCTCCTACGAGCAGTACTTC. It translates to CASSLTRPSYEQYF. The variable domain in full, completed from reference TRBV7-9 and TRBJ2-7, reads DTGVSQNPRHKITKRGQNVTFRCDPISEHNRLYWYRQTLGQGPEFLTYFQNEAQLEKSRLLSDRFSAERPKGSFSTLEIQRTEQGDSAMYLCASSLTRPSYEQYFGPGTRLTVT.